This T cell receptor (beta chain) came from a study of T cell repertoires in cytomegalovirus infection. TCRdb used MiXCR to reprocess the reads, holding one entry per CDR3 protein. This table has a few hundred thousand distinct CDR3 sequences, roughly 16% appearing once. This CDR3 is built from 11 residues. Germline CDR1 reads MNHEY; CDR2 reads SVGAGI. V dropped 0 bases and J dropped 5 bases, with 2 bases sitting between them. This clonotype was observed a handful of times. The sample consisted of PBMCs. This rearrangement joins TRBV6-5 to TRBJ2-7; D call uncertain. The source is a human donor in good health (CMV status not recorded). Some clones in this sample may be carry-over from other donors' samples. In nucleotides, the CDR3 is TGTGCCAGCAGTTACTCGGACGAGCAGTACTTC. Protein: CASSYSDEQYF.